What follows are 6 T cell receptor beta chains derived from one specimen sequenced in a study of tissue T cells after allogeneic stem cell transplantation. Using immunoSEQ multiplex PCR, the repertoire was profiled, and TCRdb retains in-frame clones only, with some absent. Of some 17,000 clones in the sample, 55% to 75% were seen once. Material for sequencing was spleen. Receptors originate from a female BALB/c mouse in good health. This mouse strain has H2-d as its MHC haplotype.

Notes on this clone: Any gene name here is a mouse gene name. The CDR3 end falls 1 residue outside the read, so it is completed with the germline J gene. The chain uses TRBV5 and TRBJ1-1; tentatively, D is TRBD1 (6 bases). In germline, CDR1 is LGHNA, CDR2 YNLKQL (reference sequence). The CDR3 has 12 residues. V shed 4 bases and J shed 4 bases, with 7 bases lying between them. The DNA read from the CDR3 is TGTGCCAGCAGCCCACAGGGCACAGAAGTCTTC. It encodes CASSPQGTEVF. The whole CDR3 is CASSPQGTEVFF.

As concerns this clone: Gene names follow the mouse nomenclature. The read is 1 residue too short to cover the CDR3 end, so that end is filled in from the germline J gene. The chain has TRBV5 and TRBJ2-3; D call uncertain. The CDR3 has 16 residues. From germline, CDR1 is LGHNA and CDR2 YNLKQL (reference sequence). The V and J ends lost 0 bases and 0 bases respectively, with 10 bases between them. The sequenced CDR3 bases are TGTGCCAGCAGCCAAGATCCCAGACCTAGTGCAGAAACGCTGTAT. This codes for CASSQDPRPSAETLY. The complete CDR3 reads CASSQDPRPSAETLYF.

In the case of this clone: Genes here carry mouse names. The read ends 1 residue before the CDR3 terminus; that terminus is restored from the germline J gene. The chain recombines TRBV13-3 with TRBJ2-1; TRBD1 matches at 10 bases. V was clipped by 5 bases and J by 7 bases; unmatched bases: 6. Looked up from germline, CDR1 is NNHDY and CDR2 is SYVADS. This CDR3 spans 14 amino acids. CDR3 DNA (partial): TGTGCCAGCAGGACAGGGGGCGCGGGAGCTGAGCAGTTC. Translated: CASRTGGAGAEQF. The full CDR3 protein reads CASRTGGAGAEQFF.

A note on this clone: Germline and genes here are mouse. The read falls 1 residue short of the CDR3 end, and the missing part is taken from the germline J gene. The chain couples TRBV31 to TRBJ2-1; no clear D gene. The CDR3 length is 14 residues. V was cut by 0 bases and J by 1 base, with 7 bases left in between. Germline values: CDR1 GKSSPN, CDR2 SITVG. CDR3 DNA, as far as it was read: TGTGCCTGGAGTCTTATCCAAAACTATGCTGAGCAGTTC. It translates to CAWSLIQNYAEQF. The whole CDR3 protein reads CAWSLIQNYAEQFF.

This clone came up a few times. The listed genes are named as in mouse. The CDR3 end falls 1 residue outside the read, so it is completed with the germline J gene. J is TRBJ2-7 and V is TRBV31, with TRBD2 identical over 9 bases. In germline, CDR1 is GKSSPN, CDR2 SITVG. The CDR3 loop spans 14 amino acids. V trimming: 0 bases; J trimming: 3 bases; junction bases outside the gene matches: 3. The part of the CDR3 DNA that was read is TGTGCCTGGAGTCTAAACTGGGGGGTCTATGAACAGTAC. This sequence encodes CAWSLNWGVYEQY. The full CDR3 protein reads CAWSLNWGVYEQYF.

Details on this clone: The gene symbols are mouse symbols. CDR3: CAWGDRSSNERLFF. CDR3 bases read: TGTGCCTGGGGGGACAGGAGTTCCAACGAAAGATTATTT. The chain has TRBV31 and TRBJ1-4; 8 bases are shared with TRBD1. The observed sequence ends 1 residue before the CDR3 terminus, with the missing tail filled in from the germline J gene. J was trimmed by 1 base and V by 5 bases; bases with no gene match: 3. Per germline, CDR1 GKSSPN and CDR2 SITVG. This CDR3 comprises 14 residues. Based on the CDR3 plus reference TRBV31 and TRBJ1-4, the full variable domain is AQTIHQWPVAEIKAVGSPLSLGCTIKGKSSPNLYWYWQATGGTLQQLFYSITVGQVESVVQLNLSASRPKDDQFILSTEKLLLSHSGFYLCAWGDRSSNERLFFGHGTKLSVL.